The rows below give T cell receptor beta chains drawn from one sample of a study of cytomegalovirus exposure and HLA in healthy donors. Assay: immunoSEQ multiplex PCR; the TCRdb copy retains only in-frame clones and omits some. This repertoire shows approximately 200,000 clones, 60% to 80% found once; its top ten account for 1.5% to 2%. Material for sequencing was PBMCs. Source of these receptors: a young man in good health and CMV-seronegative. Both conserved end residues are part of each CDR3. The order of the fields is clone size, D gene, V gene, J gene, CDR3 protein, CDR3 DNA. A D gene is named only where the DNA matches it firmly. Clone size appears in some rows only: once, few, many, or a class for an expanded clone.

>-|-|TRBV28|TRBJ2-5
CASSSGILETQYF
TGTGCCAGCAGTTCAGGGATTTTGGAGACCCAGTACTTC
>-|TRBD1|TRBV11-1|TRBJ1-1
CASSYDRGWTEAFF
TGTGCCAGCAGCTACGACAGGGGTTGGACTGAAGCTTTCTTT
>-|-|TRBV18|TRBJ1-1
CASSPGDRPNTEAFF
TGTGCCAGCTCCCCTGGTGACAGGCCGAACACTGAAGCTTTCTTT
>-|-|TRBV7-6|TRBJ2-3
CASSAIGIDTQYF
TGTGCCAGCAGCGCTATCGGGATAGATACGCAGTATTTT
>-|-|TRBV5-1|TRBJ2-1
CASSSGNEQFF
TGCGCCAGCAGCTCGGGTAATGAGCAGTTCTTC
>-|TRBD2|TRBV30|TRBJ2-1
CAWGAWTSGNNEQFF
TGTGCCTGGGGTGCATGGACTAGCGGCAATAATGAGCAGTTCTTC
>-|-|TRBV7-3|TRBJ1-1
CASSMTGPDTEAFF
TGTGCCAGCAGCATGACAGGTCCGGACACTGAAGCTTTCTTT
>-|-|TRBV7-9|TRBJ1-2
CASSFIAGPYGYTF
TGTGCCAGCAGCTTCATAGCAGGGCCCTATGGCTACACCTTC
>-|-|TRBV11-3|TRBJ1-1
CASSLRQGLEAFF
TGTGCCAGCAGCTTACGGCAGGGCCTTGAAGCTTTCTTT
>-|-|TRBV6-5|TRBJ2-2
CASSVQGGGELFF
TGTGCCAGCAGTGTTCAGGGAGGCGGGGAGCTGTTTTTT
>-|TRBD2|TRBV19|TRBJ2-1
CASSILAGNEQFF
TGTGCCAGTAGTATACTAGCGGGAAACGAGCAGTTCTTC
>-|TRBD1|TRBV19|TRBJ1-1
CASSILQGMAFF
TGTGCCAGTAGTATCCTACAGGGGATGGCTTTCTTT
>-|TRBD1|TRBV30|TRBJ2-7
CAWSRGTGTYEQYF
TGTGCCTGGAGTAGGGGGACAGGAACCTACGAGCAGTACTTC
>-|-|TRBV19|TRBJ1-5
CASSNVNQPQHF
TGTGCCAGTAGTAATGTAAATCAGCCCCAGCATTTT
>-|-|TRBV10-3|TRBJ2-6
CAISPVGSGWSSGANVLTF
TGTGCCATCAGTCCCGTCGGGTCCGGGTGGTCATCTGGGGCCAACGTCCTGACTTTC
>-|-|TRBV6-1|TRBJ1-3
CASMAGDSGNTIYF
TGTGCCAGCATGGCAGGCGACTCTGGAAACACCATATATTTT
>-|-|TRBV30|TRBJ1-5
CAWSSTPRTEPSTLINQPQHF
TGTGCCTGGAGTTCCACTCCCCGGACAGAACCCTCAACTTTAATCAATCAGCCCCAGCATTTT
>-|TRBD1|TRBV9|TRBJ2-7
CASSAPGQGEEQYF
TGTGCCAGCAGCGCCCCGGGACAGGGTGAAGAGCAGTACTTC
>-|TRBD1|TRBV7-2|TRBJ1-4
CASSLVTGGNEKLFF
TGTGCCAGCAGCTTAGTCACAGGGGGCAATGAAAAACTGTTTTTT
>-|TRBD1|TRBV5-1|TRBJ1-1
CASSSDRAKNTEAFF
TGCGCCAGCAGCTCGGACAGGGCTAAGAACACTGAAGCTTTCTTT
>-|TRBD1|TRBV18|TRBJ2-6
CASSLATGDDSGANVLTF
TGTGCCAGCTCACTCGCGACAGGGGATGACTCTGGGGCCAACGTCCTGACTTTC
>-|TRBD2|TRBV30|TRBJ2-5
CALQLAGGQETQYF
TGTGCCCTTCAACTAGCGGGAGGACAAGAGACCCAGTACTTC
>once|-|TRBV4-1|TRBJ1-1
CASSQDGSARTEAFF
TGCGCCAGCAGCCAAGACGGGTCGGCGAGGACTGAAGCTTTCTTT
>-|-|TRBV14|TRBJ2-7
CASSHVQRSFYEQYF
TGTGCCAGCAGCCATGTACAGCGGAGCTTTTACGAGCAGTACTTC
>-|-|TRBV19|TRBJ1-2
CASSIGGSNYGYTF
TGTGCCAGTAGTATCGGGGGGTCCAACTATGGCTACACCTTC
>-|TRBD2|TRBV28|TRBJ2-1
CASSPGLAGGNEQLF
TGTGCCAGCAGCCCGGGACTAGCGGGAGGTAATGAGCAGCTCTTC
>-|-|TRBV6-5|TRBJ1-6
CASSLAQGNSPLHF
TGTGCCAGCAGTTTAGCACAGGGAAATTCACCCCTCCACTTT
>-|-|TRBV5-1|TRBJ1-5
CASSLGAGGNQPQHF
TGCGCCAGCAGCTTGGGGGCAGGGGGCAATCAGCCCCAGCATTTT
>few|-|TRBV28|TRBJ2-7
CATIGQTKSNYEQYF
TGTGCCACCATCGGACAGACCAAATCTAACTACGAGCAGTACTTC
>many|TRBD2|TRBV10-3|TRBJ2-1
CAISGYRPGASGEQFF
TGTGCCATCAGCGGATACCGACCGGGCGCTAGCGGTGAGCAGTTCTTC
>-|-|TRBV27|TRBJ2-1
CASSPIDTSHNEQFF
TGTGCCAGCAGCCCCATCGACACCTCTCACAATGAGCAGTTCTTC
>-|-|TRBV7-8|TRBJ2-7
CASLGGPVVSHEQYF
TGTGCCAGCCTCGGAGGGCCAGTGGTTTCCCACGAGCAGTACTTC
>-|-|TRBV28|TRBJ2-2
CASSFTFNRNTGELFF
TGTGCCAGCAGTTTTACTTTTAATAGGAACACCGGGGAGCTGTTTTTT
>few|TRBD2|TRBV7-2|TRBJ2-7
CASSPLTSGGGEQYF
TGTGCCAGCAGCCCCCTGACTAGCGGGGGGGGCGAGCAGTACTTC
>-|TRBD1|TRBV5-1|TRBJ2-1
CASSLAGQGDYNEQFF
TGCGCCAGCAGCTTGGCGGGACAGGGGGACTACAATGAGCAGTTCTTC